This T cell receptor beta chain is from a study of blood T cells in healthy people across ages. Sample-barcoded 5' priming and a J-beta primer mix drove a second PCR of roughly 7 to 11 cycles. TCRdb passed the 5' RACE reads through MiXCR, listing each CDR3 protein once. The table has fewer than 900,000 distinct CDR3 sequences, under 40% seen once; the top ten hold 13%. This clonotype appeared a few times. The germline V gene has CDR1 SGHRS and CDR2 YFSETQ. The CDR3 length is 15 residues. V trimming: 0 bases; J trimming: 10 bases; junction bases outside the gene matches: 5. Sequenced: blood. The V call is TRBV5-1, the J call TRBJ1-6, with 9 bases fitting TRBD1. The sequence was collected from a man aged 18 to 30 in good health. CDR3 in amino acids: CASSLAGQGYSPLHF. In DNA, the CDR3 is TGCGCCAGCAGCTTGGCGGGACAGGGTTACTCACCCCTCCACTTT.